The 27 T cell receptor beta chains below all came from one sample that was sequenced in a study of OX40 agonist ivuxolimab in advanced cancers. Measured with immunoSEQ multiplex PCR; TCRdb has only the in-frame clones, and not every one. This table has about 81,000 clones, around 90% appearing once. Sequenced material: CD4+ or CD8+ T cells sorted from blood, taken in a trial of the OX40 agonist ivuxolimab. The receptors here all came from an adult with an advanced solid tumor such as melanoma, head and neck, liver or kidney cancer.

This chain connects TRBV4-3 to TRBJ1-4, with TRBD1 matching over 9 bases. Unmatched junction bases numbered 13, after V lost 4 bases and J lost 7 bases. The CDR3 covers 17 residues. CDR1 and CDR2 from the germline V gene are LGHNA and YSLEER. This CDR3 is CASSPDSYRGPSEKLFF. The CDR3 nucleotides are TGCGCCAGCAGCCCTGACAGTTACAGGGGGCCCTCTGAAAAACTGTTTTTT.

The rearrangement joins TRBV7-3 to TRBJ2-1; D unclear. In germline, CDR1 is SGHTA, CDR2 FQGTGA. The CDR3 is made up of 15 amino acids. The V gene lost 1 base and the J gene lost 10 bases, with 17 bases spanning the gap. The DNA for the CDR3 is TGTGCCAGCAGCTTAAAGGCGCGTGGGCTAGGCGAGCAGTTCTTC. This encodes CASSLKARGLGEQFF.

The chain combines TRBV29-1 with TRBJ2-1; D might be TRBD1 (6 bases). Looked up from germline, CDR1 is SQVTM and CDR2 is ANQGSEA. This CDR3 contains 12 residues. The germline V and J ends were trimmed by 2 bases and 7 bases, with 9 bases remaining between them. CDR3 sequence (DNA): TGCAGCGTTGAATACAGGGAAAATGAGCAGTTCTTC. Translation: CSVEYRENEQFF.

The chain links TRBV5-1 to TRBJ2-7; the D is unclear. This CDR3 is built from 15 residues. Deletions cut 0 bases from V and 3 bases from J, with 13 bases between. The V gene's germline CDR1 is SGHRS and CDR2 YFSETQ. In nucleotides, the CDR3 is TGCGCCAGCAGCTTGGGTGGGGTTTCAAACTACGAGCAGTACTTC. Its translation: CASSLGGVSNYEQYF.

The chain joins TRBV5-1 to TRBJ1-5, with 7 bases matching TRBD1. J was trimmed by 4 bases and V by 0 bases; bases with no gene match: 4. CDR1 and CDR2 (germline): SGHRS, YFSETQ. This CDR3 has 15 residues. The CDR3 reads CASSLVPGGNQPQHF. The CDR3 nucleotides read TGCGCCAGCAGCTTGGTACCAGGGGGGAATCAGCCCCAGCATTTT.

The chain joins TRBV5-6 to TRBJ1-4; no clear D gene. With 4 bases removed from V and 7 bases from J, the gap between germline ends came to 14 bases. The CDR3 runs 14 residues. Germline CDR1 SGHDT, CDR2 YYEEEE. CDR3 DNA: TGTGCCAGCAGCATCGCCCTGCCAACTGAAAAACTGTTTTTT. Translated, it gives CASSIALPTEKLFF.

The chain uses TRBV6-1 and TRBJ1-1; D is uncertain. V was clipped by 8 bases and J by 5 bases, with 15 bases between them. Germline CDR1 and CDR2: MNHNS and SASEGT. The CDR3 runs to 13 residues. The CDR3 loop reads CASLTLPRTEAFF. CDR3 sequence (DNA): TGTGCCAGCCTTACCCTACCGAGAACTGAAGCTTTCTTT.

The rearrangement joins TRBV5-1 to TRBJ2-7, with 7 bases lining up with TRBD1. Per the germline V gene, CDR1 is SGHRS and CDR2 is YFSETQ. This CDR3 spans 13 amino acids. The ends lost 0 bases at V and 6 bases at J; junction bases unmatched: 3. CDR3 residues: CASSLEGAPEQYF. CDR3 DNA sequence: TGCGCCAGCAGCTTGGAGGGGGCGCCCGAGCAGTACTTC.

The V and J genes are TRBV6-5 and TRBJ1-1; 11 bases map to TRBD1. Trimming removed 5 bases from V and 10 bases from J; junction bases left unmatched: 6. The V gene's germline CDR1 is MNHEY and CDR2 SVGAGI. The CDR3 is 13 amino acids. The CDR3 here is CASSPGQGGGAFF. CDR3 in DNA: TGTGCCAGCAGTCCGGGACAGGGGGGGGGAGCTTTCTTT.

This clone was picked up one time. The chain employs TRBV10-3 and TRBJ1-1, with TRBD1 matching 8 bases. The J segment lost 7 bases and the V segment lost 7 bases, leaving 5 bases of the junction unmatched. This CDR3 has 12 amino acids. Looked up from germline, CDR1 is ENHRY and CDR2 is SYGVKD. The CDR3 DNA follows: TGTGCCATCAAGGGGACAGGAGATGAAGCTTTCTTT. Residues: CAIKGTGDEAFF.

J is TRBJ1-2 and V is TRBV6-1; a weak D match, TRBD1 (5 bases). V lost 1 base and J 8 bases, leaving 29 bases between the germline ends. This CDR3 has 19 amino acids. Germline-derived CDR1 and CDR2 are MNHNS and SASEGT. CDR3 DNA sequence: TGTGCCAGCAGTGAAGTAGGCTTGGGCAGGGCGCGGGAGCCCGACGGCTACACCTTC. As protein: CASSEVGLGRAREPDGYTF.

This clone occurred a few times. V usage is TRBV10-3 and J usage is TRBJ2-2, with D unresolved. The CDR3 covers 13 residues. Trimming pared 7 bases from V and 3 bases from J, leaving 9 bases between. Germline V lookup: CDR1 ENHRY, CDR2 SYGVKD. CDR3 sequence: CAIKRVHTGELFF. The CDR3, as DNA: TGTGCCATCAAGAGAGTGCACACCGGGGAGCTGTTTTTT.

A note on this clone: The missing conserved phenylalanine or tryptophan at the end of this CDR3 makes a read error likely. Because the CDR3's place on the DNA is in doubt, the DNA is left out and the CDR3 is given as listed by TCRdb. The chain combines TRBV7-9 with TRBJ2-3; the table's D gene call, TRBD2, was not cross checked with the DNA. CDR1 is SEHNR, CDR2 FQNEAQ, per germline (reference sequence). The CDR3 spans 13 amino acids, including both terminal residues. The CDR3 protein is CASSFRTSGAMSI.

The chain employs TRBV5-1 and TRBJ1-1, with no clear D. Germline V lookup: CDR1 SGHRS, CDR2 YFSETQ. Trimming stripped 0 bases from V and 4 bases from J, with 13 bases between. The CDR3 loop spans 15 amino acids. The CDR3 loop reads CASSLVGAASTEAFF. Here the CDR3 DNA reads TGCGCCAGCAGCTTGGTCGGAGCCGCCAGCACTGAAGCTTTCTTT.

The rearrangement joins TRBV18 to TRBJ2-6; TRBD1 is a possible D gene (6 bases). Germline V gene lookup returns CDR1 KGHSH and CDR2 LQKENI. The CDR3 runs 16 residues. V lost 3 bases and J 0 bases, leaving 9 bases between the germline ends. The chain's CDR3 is CASSPGHLSGANVLTF. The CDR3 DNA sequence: TGTGCCAGCTCACCGGGACATCTCTCTGGGGCCAACGTCCTGACTTTC. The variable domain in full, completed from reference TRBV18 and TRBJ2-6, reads NAGVMQNPRHLVRRRGQEARLRCSPMKGHSHVYWYRQLPEEGLKFMVYLQKENIIDESGMPKERFSAEFPKEGPSILRIQQVVRGDSAAYFCASSPGHLSGANVLTFGAGSRLTVL.

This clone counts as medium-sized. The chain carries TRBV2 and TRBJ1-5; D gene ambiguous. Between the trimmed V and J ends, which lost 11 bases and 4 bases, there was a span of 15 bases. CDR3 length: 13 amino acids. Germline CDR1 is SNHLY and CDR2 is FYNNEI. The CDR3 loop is CAGRTEQNQPQHF. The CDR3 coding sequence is TGTGCCGGAAGGACGGAGCAAAATCAGCCCCAGCATTTT.

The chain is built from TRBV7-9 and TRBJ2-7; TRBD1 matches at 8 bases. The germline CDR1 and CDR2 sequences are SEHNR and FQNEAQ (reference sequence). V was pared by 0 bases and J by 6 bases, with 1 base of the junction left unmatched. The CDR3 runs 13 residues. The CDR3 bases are TGTGCCAGCAGCTTAGCTACAGGGGGCGAGCAGTACTTC. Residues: CASSLATGGEQYF.

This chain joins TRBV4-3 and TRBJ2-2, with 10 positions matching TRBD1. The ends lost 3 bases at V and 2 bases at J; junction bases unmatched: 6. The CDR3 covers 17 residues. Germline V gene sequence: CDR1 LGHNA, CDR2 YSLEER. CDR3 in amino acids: CASSHPGQGINTGELFF. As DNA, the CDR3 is TGCGCCAGCAGCCATCCGGGACAGGGGATTAACACCGGGGAGCTGTTTTTT.

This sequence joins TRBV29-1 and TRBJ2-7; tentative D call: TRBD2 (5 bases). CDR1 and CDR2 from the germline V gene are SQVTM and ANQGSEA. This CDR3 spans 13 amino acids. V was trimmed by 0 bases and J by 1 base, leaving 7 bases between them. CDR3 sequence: CSVEEGASYEQYF. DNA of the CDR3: TGCAGCGTTGAAGAGGGAGCGTCCTACGAGCAGTACTTC.

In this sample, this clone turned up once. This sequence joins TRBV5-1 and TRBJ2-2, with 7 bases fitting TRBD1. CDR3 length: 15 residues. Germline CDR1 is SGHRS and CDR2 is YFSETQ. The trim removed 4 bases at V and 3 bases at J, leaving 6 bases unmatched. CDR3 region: CASSMDRLHTGELFF. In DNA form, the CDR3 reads TGCGCCAGCAGCATGGACAGGTTACACACCGGGGAGCTGTTTTTT.

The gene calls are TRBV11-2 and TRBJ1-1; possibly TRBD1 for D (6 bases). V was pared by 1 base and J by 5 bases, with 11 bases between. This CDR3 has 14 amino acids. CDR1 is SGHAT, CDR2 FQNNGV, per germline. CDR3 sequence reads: CASSLGGGETEAFF. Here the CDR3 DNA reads TGTGCCAGCAGCTTAGGAGGGGGAGAAACTGAAGCTTTCTTT.

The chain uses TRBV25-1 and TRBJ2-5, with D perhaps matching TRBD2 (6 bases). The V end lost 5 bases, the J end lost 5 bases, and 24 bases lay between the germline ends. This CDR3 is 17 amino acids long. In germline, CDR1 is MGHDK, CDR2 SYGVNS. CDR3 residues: CASSQDLPGGVGETQYF. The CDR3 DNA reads TGTGCCAGCAGTCAAGATCTCCCCGGAGGGGTGGGGGAGACCCAGTACTTC.

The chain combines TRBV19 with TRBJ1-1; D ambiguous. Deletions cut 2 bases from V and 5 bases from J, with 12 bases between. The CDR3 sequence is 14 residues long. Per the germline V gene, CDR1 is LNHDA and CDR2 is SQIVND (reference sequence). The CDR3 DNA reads TGTGCCAGTAGTATAAGGGTTTCCGGGACTGAAGCTTTCTTT. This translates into CASSIRVSGTEAFF.

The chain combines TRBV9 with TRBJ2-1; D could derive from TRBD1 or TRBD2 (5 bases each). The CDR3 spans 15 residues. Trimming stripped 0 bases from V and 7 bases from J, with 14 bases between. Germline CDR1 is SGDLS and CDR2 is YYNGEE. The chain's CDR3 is CASSVGGADLNEQFF. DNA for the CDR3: TGTGCCAGCAGCGTAGGAGGGGCTGATTTGAATGAGCAGTTCTTC.

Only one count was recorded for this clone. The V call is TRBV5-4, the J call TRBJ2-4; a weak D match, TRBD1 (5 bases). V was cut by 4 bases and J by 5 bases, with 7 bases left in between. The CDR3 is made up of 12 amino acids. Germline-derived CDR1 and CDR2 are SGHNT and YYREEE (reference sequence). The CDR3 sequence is CASSKTENIQYF. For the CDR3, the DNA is TGTGCCAGCAGCAAGACAGAAAACATTCAGTACTTC. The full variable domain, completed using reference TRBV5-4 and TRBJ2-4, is ETGVTQSPTHLIKTRGQQVTLRCSSQSGHNTVSWYQQALGQGPQFIFQYYREEENGRGNFPPRFSGLQFPNYSSELNVNALELDDSALYLCASSKTENIQYFGAGTRLSVL.

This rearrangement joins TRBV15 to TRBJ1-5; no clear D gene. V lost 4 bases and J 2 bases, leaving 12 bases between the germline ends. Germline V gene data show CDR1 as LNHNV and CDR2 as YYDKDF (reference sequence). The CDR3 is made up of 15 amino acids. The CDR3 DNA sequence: TGTGCCACCAGCATAGGGTGGGTGGGCAATCAGCCCCAGCATTTT. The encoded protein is CATSIGWVGNQPQHF.

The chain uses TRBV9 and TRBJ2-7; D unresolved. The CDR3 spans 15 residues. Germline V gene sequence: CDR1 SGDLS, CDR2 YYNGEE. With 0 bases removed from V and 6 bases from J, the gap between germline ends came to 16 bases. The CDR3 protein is CASSVGGTGSVEQYF. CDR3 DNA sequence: TGTGCCAGCAGCGTAGGCGGAACCGGGTCGGTCGAGCAGTACTTC.